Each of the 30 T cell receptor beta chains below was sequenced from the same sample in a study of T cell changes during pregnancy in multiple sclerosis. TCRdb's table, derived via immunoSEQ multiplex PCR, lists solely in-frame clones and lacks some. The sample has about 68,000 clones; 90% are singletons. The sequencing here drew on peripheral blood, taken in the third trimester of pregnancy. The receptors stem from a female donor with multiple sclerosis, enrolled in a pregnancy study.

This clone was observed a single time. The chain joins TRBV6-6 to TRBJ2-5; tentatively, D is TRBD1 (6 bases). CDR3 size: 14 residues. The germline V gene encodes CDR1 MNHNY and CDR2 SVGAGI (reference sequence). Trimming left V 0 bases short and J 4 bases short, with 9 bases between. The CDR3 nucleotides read TGTGCCAGCAGTTACTCGCGCAGGGGAGAGACCCAGTACTTC. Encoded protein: CASSYSRRGETQYF.

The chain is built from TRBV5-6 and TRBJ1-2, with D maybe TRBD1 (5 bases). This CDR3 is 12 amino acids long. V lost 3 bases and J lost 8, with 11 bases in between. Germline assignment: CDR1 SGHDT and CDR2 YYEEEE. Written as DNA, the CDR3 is TGTGCCAGCAGCTGGGGCCTGGGCGGCTACACCTTC. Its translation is CASSWGLGGYTF.

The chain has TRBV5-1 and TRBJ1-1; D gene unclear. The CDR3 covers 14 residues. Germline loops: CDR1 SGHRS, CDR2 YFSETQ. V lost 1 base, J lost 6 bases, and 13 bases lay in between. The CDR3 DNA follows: TGCGCCAGCAGCTTGACGGCGGGTTTCGCTGAAGCTTTCTTT. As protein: CASSLTAGFAEAFF. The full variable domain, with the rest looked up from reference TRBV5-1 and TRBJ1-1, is KAGVTQTPRYLIKTRGQQVTLSCSPISGHRSVSWYQQTPGQGLQFLFEYFSETQRNKGNFPGRFSGRQFSNSRSEMNVSTLELGDSALYLCASSLTAGFAEAFFGQGTRLTVV.

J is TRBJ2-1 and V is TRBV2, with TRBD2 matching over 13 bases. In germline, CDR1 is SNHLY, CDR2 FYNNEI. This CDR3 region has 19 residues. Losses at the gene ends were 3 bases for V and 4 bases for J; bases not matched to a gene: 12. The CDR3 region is CASSDPLGTSGASYNEQFF. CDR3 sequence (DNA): TGTGCCAGCAGTGACCCGTTAGGGACTAGCGGGGCCTCTTACAATGAGCAGTTCTTC.

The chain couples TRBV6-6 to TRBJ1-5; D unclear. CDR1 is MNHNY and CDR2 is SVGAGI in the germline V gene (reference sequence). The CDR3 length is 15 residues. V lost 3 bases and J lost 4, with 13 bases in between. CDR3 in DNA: TGTGCCAGCAGTTATAACCGAGGTCTGAATCAGCCCCAGCATTTT. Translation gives CASSYNRGLNQPQHF.

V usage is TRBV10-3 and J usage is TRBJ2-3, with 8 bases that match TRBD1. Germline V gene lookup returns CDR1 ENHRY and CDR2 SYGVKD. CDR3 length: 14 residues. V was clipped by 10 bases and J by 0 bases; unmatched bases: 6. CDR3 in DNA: TGTGCCACAGGGACAGGAATAAGCACAGATACGCAGTATTTT. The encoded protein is CATGTGISTDTQYF.

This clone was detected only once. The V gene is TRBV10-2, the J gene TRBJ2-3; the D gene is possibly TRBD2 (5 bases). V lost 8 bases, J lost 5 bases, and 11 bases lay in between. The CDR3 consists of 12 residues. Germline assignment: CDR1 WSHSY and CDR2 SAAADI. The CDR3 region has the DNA TGCGCCAGCGGCAACCGGGGAGATACGCAGTATTTT. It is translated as CASGNRGDTQYF.

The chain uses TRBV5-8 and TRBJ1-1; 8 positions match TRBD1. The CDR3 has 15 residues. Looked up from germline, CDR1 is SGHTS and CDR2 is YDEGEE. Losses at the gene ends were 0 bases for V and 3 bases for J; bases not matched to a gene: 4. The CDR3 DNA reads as TGTGCCAGCAGCTTGGGGGACAGGTGGGACACTGAAGCTTTCTTT. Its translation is CASSLGDRWDTEAFF.

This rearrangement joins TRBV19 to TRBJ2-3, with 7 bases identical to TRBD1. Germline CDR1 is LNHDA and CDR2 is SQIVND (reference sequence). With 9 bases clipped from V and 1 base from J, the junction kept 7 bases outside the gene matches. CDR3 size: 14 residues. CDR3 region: CASSQGYRTDTQYF. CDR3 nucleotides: TGTGCCAGCTCACAGGGGTATCGCACAGATACGCAGTATTTT. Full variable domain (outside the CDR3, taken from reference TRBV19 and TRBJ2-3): DGGITQSPKYLFRKEGQNVTLSCEQNLNHDAMYWYRQDPGQGLRLIYYSQIVNDFQKGDIAEGYSVSREKKESFPLTVTSAQKNPTAFYLCASSQGYRTDTQYFGPGTRLTVL.

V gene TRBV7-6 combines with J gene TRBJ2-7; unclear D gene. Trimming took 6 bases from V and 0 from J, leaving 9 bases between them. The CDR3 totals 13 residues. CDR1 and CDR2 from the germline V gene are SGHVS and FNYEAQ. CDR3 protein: CASSQAFSYEQYF. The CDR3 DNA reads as TGTGCCAGCAGTCAGGCCTTCTCCTACGAGCAGTACTTC.

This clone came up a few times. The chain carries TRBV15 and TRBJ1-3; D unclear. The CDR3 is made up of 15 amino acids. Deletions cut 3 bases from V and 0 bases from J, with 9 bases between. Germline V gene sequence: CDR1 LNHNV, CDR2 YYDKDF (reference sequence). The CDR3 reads CATSSWSISGNTIYF. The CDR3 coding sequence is TGTGCCACCAGCAGTTGGAGTATCTCTGGAAACACCATATATTTT.

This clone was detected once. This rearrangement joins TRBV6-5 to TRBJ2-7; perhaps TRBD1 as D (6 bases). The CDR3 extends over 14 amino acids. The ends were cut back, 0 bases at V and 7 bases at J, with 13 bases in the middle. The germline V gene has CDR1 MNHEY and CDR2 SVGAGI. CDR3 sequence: CASSYSTGTWEQYF. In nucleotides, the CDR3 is TGTGCCAGCAGTTACTCGACAGGAACGTGGGAGCAGTACTTC.

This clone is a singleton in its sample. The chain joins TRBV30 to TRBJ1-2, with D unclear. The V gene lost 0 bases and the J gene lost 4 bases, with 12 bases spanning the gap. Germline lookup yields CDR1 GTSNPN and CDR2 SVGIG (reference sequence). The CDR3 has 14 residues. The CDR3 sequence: CAWSVEVGGYGYTF. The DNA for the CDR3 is TGTGCCTGGAGTGTCGAGGTCGGCGGCTATGGCTACACCTTC.

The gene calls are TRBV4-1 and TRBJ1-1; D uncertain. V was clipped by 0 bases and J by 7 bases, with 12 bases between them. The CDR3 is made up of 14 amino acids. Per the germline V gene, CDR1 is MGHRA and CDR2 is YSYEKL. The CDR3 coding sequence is TGCGCCAGCAGCCAAGACGAGACACTCGGTGAAGCTTTCTTT. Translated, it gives CASSQDETLGEAFF.

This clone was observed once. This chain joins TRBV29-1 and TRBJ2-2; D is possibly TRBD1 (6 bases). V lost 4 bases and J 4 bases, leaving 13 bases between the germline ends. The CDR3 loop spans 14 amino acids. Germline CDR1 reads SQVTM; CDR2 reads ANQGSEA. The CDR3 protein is CSVGTQGSTGELFF. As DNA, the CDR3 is TGCAGCGTTGGGACGCAGGGGAGCACCGGGGAGCTGTTTTTT.

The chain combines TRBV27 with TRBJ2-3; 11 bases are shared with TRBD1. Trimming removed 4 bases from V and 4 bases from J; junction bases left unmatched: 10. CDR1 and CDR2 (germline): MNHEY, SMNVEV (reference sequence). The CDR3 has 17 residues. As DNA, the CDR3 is TGTGCCAGCAGTTCCCCATGGGACAGGGGGAAACCAGATACGCAGTATTTT. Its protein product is CASSSPWDRGKPDTQYF.

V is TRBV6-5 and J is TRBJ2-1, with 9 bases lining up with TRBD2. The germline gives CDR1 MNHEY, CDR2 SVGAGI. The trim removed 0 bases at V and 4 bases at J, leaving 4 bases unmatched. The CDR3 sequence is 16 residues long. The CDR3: CASSYSSSGGYNEQFF. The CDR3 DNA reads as TGTGCCAGCAGTTACTCGTCAAGCGGGGGGTACAATGAGCAGTTCTTC.

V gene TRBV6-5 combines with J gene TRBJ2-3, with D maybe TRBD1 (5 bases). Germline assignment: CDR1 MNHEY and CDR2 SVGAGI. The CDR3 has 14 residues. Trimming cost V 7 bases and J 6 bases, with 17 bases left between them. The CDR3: CASTPAKGRDTQYF. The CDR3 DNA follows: TGTGCCAGCACCCCTGCGAAGGGGCGCGATACGCAGTATTTT.

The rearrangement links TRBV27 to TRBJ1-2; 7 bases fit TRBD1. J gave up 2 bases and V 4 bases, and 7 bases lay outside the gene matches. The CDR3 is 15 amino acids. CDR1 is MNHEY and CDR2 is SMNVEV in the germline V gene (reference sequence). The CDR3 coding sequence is TGTGCCAGCAGTTCCCTACAGGGGCCGAACTATGGCTACACCTTC. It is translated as CASSSLQGPNYGYTF.

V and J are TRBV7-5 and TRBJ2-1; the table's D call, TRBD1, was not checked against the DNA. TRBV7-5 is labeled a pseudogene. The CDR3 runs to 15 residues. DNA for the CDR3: TGTGTCAGAAGCTTAGCGGGCGACATTCACCATGAGCAGTTCTTC. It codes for CVRSLAGDIHHEQFF.

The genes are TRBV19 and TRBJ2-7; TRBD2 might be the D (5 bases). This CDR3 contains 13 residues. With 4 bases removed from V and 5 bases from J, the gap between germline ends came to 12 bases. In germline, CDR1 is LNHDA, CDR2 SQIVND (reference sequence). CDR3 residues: CASSSTLAHEQYF. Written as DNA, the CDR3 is TGTGCCAGTAGTAGTACCCTAGCCCACGAGCAGTACTTC.

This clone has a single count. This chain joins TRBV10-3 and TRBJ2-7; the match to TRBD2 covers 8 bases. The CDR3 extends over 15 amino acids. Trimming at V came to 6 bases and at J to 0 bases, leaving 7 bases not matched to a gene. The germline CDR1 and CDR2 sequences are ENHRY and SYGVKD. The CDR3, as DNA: TGTGCCATCAGGGAGAGCGGGGGCGACTCCTACGAGCAGTACTTC. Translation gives CAIRESGGDSYEQYF.

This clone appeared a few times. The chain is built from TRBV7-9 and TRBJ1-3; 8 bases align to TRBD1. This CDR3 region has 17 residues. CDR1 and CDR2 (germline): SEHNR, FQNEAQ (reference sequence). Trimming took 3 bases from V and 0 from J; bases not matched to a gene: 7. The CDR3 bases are TGTGCCAGCAGCTTCTCAGGGGGCGTCGACTCTGGAAACACCATATATTTT. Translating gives CASSFSGGVDSGNTIYF.

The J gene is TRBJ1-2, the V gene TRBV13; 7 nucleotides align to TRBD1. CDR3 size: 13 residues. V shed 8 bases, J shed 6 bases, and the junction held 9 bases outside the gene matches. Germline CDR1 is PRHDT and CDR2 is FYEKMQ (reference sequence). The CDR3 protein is CASSTGQADGYTF. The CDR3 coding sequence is TGTGCCAGCTCCACCGGACAGGCCGATGGCTACACCTTC.

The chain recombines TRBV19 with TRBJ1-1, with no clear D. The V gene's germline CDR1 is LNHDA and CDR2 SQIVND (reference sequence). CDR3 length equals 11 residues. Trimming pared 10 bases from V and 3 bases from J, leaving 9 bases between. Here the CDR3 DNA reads TGTGCCACCGCAGTCTACACTGAAGCTTTCTTT. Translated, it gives CATAVYTEAFF.

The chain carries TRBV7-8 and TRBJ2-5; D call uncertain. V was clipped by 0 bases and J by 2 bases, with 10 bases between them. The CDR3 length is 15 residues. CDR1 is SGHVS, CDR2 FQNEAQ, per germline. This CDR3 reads CASSLALVVQETQYF. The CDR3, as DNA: TGTGCCAGCAGCTTAGCGCTCGTAGTTCAAGAGACCCAGTACTTC.

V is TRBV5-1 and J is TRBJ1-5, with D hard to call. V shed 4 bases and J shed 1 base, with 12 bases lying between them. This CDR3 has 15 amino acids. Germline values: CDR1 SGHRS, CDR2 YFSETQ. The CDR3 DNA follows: TGCGCCAGCAGCCCCGGCCAGGCGAGCAATCAGCCCCAGCATTTT. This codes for CASSPGQASNQPQHF. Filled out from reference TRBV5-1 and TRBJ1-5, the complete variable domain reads KAGVTQTPRYLIKTRGQQVTLSCSPISGHRSVSWYQQTPGQGLQFLFEYFSETQRNKGNFPGRFSGRQFSNSRSEMNVSTLELGDSALYLCASSPGQASNQPQHFGDGTRLSIL.

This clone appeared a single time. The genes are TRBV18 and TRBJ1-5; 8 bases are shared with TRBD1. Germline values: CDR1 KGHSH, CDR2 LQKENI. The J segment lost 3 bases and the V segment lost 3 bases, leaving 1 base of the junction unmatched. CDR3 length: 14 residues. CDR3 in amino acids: CASSPDRVNQPQHF. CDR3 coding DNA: TGTGCCAGCTCACCGGACAGGGTCAATCAGCCCCAGCATTTT. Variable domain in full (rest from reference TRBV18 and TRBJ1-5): NAGVMQNPRHLVRRRGQEARLRCSPMKGHSHVYWYRQLPEEGLKFMVYLQKENIIDESGMPKERFSAEFPKEGPSILRIQQVVRGDSAAYFCASSPDRVNQPQHFGDGTRLSIL.

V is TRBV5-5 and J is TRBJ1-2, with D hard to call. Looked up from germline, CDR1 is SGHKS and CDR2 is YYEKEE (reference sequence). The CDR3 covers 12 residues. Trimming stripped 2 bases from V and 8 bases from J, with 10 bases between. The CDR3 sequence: CASSLEGGGYTF. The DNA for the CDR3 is TGTGCCAGCAGCTTAGAGGGCGGCGGCTACACCTTC.

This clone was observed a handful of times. The CDR3 sequence is CASSPWGSGRDEQFF. CDR3 bases: TGTGCCAGCAGCCCTTGGGGTAGCGGGAGGGATGAGCAGTTCTTC. V gene TRBV9 combines with J gene TRBJ2-1, with 11 bases matching TRBD2. The V and J ends lost 4 bases and 8 bases, in that order; junction bases with no gene match: 8. The germline CDR1 and CDR2 sequences are SGDLS and YYNGEE. The CDR3 is made up of 15 amino acids.